These T cell receptor beta chains were read from a single sample in a study of CD8 T cells in ankylosing spondylitis. TCRdb itself ran the 5' RACE reads through MiXCR, one entry per CDR3 protein. The sample yields about 540,000 distinct CDR3 sequences, roughly an eighth seen once. Specimen: blood, either unsorted or a sorted T cell fraction (not recorded which). These receptors were obtained from a male donor with ankylosing spondylitis. The CDR3 runs from the conserved cysteine through the conserved F or W. D genes are given only for firm matches. Clone size, where shown, is once, few, many, or a class for clones that have expanded.

.	TRBJ1-1	few	TRBV20-1	CSARDPRAGASNTEAFF	TGCAGTGCTAGAGACCCACGCGCAGGGGCGTCTAACACTGAAGCTTTCTTT
.	TRBJ2-3	few	TRBV7-9	CASSLTTTDTQYF	TGTGCCAGCAGCTTAACTACCACAGATACGCAGTATTTT
TRBD1	TRBJ2-5	many	TRBV10-2	CASRGDRASQETQYF	TGCGCCAGCAGGGGGGACAGGGCCTCCCAAGAGACCCAGTACTTC
TRBD2	TRBJ2-4	few	TRBV24-1	CATSDGLGSKNIQYF	TGTGCCACCAGTGACGGACTAGGGTCCAAAAACATTCAGTACTTC
.	TRBJ2-1	many	TRBV7-6	CASSSHRQDEQFF	TGTGCCAGCAGCTCCCACCGACAGGATGAGCAGTTCTTC
TRBD1	TRBJ2-7	once	TRBV15	CATSREGTGQYEQYF	TGTGCCACCAGCAGAGAGGGGACAGGCCAGTACGAGCAGTACTTC
.	TRBJ2-1	once	TRBV5-4	CASSSAGTLYDEQFF	TGTGCCAGCAGCTCGGCCGGGACTCTCTACGATGAGCAGTTCTTC
.	TRBJ1-1	.	TRBV2	CASRRGPMNTEAFF	TGTGCCAGCAGAAGGGGACCTATGAACACTGAAGCTTTCTTT
.	TRBJ1-1	few	TRBV5-1	CASSMVSWVTEAFF	TGCGCCAGCAGCATGGTTAGCTGGGTCACTGAAGCTTTCTTT
.	TRBJ1-1	.	TRBV6-2/TRBV6-3	CASSYSRQEDSNTEAFF	TGTGCCAGCAGTTACTCGAGACAGGAGGACTCGAACACTGAAGCTTTCTTT
TRBD1	TRBJ2-2	few	TRBV24-1	CATSETDRETGELFF	TGTGCCACCAGTGAAACGGACAGGGAGACCGGGGAGCTGTTTTTT
.	TRBJ2-6	few	TRBV7-9	CASSLVYESGANVLTF	TGTGCCAGCAGCTTAGTTTATGAATCTGGGGCCAACGTCCTGACTTTC
TRBD1	TRBJ2-1	.	TRBV29-1	CSVESGTGKVEQFF	TGCAGCGTTGAAAGTGGGACAGGGAAGGTTGAGCAGTTCTTC
.	TRBJ1-5	few	TRBV5-5	CASSSRPDSNQPQHF	TGTGCCAGCAGCTCCCGCCCTGATAGCAATCAGCCCCAGCATTTT